A single sample gave rise to the 15 T cell receptor beta chains below, sequenced in a study of blood T cell repertoires in COVID-19. Some clones are missing from TCRdb's copy, which holds only in-frame ones; the method was immunoSEQ multiplex PCR. The sample carries 120,000 to 150,000 clones, 84% recorded once. The sequencing sample was made of peripheral blood. The origin of the receptors is a young man with COVID-19, enrolled during active disease.

The rearrangement uses TRBV12-3 or TRBV12-4 and TRBJ1-3; D is unclear. V lost 3 bases to trimming and J lost 0 bases, with 3 bases between them. This CDR3 region has 13 residues. CDR3 DNA sequence: TGTGCCAGCAGTTTGAGCTCTGGAAACACCATATATTTT. It yields the protein CASSLSSGNTIYF.

The sample holds one count of this clone. The rearrangement uses TRBV3-1 (or the pseudogene TRBV3-2) and TRBJ1-2, with D possibly TRBD1 on 6 matching bases. Trimming stripped 4 bases from V and 5 bases from J, with 14 bases between. The CDR3 sequence is 14 residues long. Germline lookup yields CDR1 LGHDT and CDR2 YNNKEL (reference sequence). The CDR3 DNA sequence: TGTGCCAGCAGCCCAGGGGCGGGGGGATATGGCTACACCTTC. This translates into CASSPGAGGYGYTF.

The chain carries TRBV28 and TRBJ1-6; TRBD1 might be the D (6 bases). CDR1 is MDHEN and CDR2 is SYDVKM in the germline V gene. The CDR3 consists of 16 residues. The V and J ends lost 5 bases and 8 bases respectively, with 19 bases between them. CDR3 loop: CASSTVDRLHYSPLHF. In DNA form, the CDR3 reads TGTGCCAGCAGTACGGTGGACAGACTCCATTATTCACCCCTCCACTTT.

This sequence joins TRBV27 and TRBJ2-3; 8 nucleotides agree with TRBD2. CDR3 length: 14 residues. V shed 3 bases and J 4 bases; nucleotides not matched to a gene: 3. Germline V CDR1 and CDR2: MNHEY, SMNVEV (reference sequence). The CDR3 is CASSLWRGADTQYF. CDR3 nucleotides: TGTGCCAGCAGTTTGTGGCGGGGGGCAGATACGCAGTATTTT.

This clone appeared a few times. This chain uses TRBV30 with TRBJ1-1; D gene unclear. This CDR3 has 12 residues. In germline, CDR1 is GTSNPN, CDR2 SVGIG (reference sequence). Trimming left V 3 bases short and J 2 bases short, with 7 bases between. The CDR3 coding sequence is TGTGCCTGGAGAACCAGAAACACTGAAGCTTTCTTT. Encoded protein: CAWRTRNTEAFF. The full variable domain, its missing parts supplied by reference TRBV30 and TRBJ1-1, is SQTIHQWPATLVQPVGSPLSLECTVEGTSNPNLYWYRQAAGRGLQLLFYSVGIGQISSEVPQNLSASRPQDRQFILSSKKLLLSDSGFYLCAWRTRNTEAFFGQGTRLTVV.

CDR3 nucleotide sequence: TGTGCCAGCAGCGAGCACGGGACAGGTGGCGAAAAACTGTTTTTT. It codes for CASSEHGTGGEKLFF. The chain has TRBV9 and TRBJ1-4; 8 nucleotides line up with TRBD1. Germline V lookup: CDR1 SGDLS, CDR2 YYNGEE. With 3 bases clipped from V and 8 bases from J, the junction kept 9 bases outside the gene matches. The CDR3 totals 15 residues.

In its sample, this clone was seen a few times. The chain is built from TRBV7-2 and TRBJ2-5; weak D call: TRBD2 (6 bases). Germline assignment: CDR1 SGHTA and CDR2 FQGNSA. CDR3 length: 16 residues. Trimming removed 5 bases at V and 2 bases at J, with 18 bases between. The CDR3 spells CASSPPWGGDQETQYF. The CDR3 DNA is TGTGCCAGCAGCCCCCCCTGGGGAGGAGATCAAGAGACCCAGTACTTC.

Details on this clone: This sample also contains other DNA sequences that code for the same CDR3. V is TRBV3-1 (or the pseudogene TRBV3-2) and J is TRBJ2-3, with 8 bases lining up with TRBD2. Germline V gene data show CDR1 as LGHDT and CDR2 as YNNKEL (reference sequence). The V gene end was trimmed by 1 base and the J gene end by 1 base; junction bases not matched to a gene: 4. The CDR3 covers 16 residues. The CDR3 sequence is CASSQGSGRGTDTQYF. For the CDR3, the DNA is TGTGCCAGCAGCCAAGGCTCCGGGAGGGGCACAGATACGCAGTATTTT.

The chain couples TRBV7-8 to TRBJ2-6; TRBD1 matches at 7 bases. In germline, CDR1 is SGHVS, CDR2 FQNEAQ. CDR3 size: 15 residues. V lost 4 bases and J lost 4; bases outside the gene matches: 4. The CDR3 DNA follows: TGTGCCAGCAGCTCGAGGGGGCTGGGGGCCAACGTCCTGACTTTC. As protein: CASSSRGLGANVLTF.

This clone was observed a few times. The chain couples TRBV20-1 to TRBJ1-4, with D uncertain. Trimming removed 7 bases from V and 8 bases from J, with 11 bases in between. The CDR3 totals 11 residues. Germline-derived CDR1 and CDR2 are DFQATT and SNEGSKA (reference sequence). The CDR3 here is CSVSRNEKLFF. In DNA form, the CDR3 reads TGCAGTGTCAGTCGAAACGAAAAACTGTTTTTT.

In its sample, this clone was seen a few times. V is TRBV3-1 (or the pseudogene TRBV3-2) and J is TRBJ2-1; TRBD2 aligns across 10 bases. With 4 bases clipped from V and 7 bases from J, the junction kept 7 bases outside the gene matches. The germline V gene has CDR1 LGHDT and CDR2 YNNKEL (reference sequence). This CDR3 contains 15 residues. This CDR3 is CASSRLAGAANEQFF. The CDR3 coding sequence is TGTGCCAGCAGCCGGCTAGCGGGAGCGGCGAATGAGCAGTTCTTC.

The chain recombines TRBV7-8 with TRBJ1-3; TRBD1 aligns across 9 bases. Germline CDR1 and CDR2: SGHVS and FQNEAQ. This CDR3 is built from 18 residues. J lost 6 bases, V lost 4 bases, and 16 bases had no gene match. DNA for the CDR3: TGTGCCAGCAGCTCCCGGGACAGGGTTGGATTCGGTGCAAACACCATATATTTT. Translated: CASSSRDRVGFGANTIYF.

The rearrangement uses TRBV28 and TRBJ2-7; D unresolved. This CDR3 comprises 15 residues. With 2 bases removed from V and 0 bases from J, the gap between germline ends came to 11 bases. Per germline, CDR1 MDHEN and CDR2 SYDVKM. The chain's CDR3 is CASSLGFTISYEQYF. The CDR3 nucleotides are TGTGCCAGCAGTTTAGGTTTTACAATCTCCTACGAGCAGTACTTC.

The rearrangement links TRBV6-1 to TRBJ1-2; D gene uncertain. Germline V gene sequence: CDR1 MNHNS, CDR2 SASEGT. With 2 bases removed from V and 8 bases from J, the gap between germline ends came to 12 bases. CDR3 length: 13 residues. This CDR3 reads CASSELQFEGYTF. CDR3 DNA: TGTGCCAGCAGTGAACTACAGTTCGAGGGCTACACCTTC.

The chain carries TRBV4-1 and TRBJ2-3; no reliable D call. The germline V and J ends were trimmed by 0 bases and 2 bases, with 6 bases remaining between them. CDR1 is MGHRA, CDR2 YSYEKL, per germline. There are 14 residues in the CDR3. CDR3 sequence: CASSQELITDTQYF. In DNA, the CDR3 is TGCGCCAGCAGCCAAGAACTAATCACAGATACGCAGTATTTT.